This TCR beta chain emerged from a study of memory CD4+ T cells and cytomegalovirus serostatus. Single viable CD3+CD4+CD8-CD45RO+ cells were sorted as the memory CD4+ T cells. Germline trimming cut 5 bases from V and 6 bases from J; bases unmatched to any gene: 6. The CDR3 is 13 amino acids. The V gene's germline CDR1 is SGHDT and CDR2 YYEEEE. Original data processing: After removing out-of-frame reads, under 2.5 million distinct TCRbeta sequences remained. TCRdb keeps only in-frame clones here, not all; method: immunoSEQ multiplex PCR. That table supplies the V and J calls and clone size; D and trimming were determined from the DNA. The data contain roughly 76,000 clones, roughly 78% of them singletons.

The sequenced sample consisted of memory CD4+ T cells from blood. This receptor was taken from an adult in good health and CMV-seropositive. V usage is TRBV5-6 and J usage is TRBJ1-2; TRBD1 agrees at 8 bases. The CDR3 protein is CASRRGQENGYTF. The CDR3, as DNA: TGTGCCAGCAGACGGGGACAGGAAAATGGCTACACCTTC.